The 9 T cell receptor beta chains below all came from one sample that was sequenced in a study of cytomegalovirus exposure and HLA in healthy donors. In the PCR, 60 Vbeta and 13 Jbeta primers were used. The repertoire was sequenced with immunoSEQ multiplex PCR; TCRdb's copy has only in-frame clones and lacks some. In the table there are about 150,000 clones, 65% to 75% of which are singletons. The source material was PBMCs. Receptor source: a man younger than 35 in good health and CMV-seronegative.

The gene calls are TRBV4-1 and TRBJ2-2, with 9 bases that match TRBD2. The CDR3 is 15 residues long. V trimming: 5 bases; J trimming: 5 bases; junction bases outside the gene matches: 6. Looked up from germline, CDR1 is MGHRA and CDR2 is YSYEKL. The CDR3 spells CASSAPSGGTGELFF. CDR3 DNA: TGCGCCAGCAGCGCCCCGAGCGGGGGGACCGGGGAGCTGTTTTTT.

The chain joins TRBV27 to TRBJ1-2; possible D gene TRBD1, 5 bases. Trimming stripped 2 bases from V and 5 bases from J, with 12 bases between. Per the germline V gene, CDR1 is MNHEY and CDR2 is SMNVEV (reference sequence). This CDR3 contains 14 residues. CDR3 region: CASSLTRTPYGYTF. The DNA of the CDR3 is TGTGCCAGCAGTTTAACGAGGACACCGTATGGCTACACCTTC.

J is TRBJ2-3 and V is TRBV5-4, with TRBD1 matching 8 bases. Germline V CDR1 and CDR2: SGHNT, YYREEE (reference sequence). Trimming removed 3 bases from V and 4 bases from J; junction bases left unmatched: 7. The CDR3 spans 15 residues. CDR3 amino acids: CASSSRTGSADTQYF. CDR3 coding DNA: TGTGCCAGCAGCTCGAGGACAGGGAGCGCAGATACGCAGTATTTT.

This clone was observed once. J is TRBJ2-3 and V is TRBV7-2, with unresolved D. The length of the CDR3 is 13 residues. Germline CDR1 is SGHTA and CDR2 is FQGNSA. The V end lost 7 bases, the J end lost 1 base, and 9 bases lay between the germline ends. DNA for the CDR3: TGTGCCAGCAACTTCCGGGGCACAGATACGCAGTATTTT. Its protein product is CASNFRGTDTQYF.

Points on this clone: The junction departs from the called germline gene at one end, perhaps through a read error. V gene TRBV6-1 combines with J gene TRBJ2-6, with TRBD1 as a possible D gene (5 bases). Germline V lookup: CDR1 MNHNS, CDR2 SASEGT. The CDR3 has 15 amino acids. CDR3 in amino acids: CASSEGYSGANGLTF. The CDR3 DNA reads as TGTGCCAGCAGTGAAGGTTACTCTGGGGCCAACGGCCTGACTTTC.

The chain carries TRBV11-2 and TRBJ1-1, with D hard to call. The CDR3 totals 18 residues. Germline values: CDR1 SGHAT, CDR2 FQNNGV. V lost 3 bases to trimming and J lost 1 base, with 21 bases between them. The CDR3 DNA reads TGTGCCAGCAGCTTGTTCGGAAGGACTGCGGGGAAGAACACTGAAGCTTTCTTT. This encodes CASSLFGRTAGKNTEAFF.

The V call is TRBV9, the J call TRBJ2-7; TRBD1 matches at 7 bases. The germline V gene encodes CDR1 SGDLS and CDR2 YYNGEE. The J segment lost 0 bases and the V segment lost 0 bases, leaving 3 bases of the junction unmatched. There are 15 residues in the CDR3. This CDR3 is CASSVVGGGSYEQYV. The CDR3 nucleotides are TGTGCCAGCAGCGTAGTAGGGGGCGGCTCCTACGAGCAGTACGTC.

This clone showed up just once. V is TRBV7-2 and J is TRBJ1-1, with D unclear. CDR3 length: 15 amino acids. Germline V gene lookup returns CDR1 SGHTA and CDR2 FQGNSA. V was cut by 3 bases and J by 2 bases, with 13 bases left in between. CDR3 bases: TGTGCCAGCAGCTTGTTCGGGTCTGTAAACACTGAAGCTTTCTTT. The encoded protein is CASSLFGSVNTEAFF.

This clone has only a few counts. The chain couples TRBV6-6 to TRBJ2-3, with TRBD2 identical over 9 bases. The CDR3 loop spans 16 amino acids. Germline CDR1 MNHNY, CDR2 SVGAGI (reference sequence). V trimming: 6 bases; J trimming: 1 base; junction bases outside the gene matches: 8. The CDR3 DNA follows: TGTGCCAGCAGCGACAGGTCTAGCGGGGGCACAGATACGCAGTATTTT. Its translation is CASSDRSSGGTDTQYF.